The clone carrying this T cell receptor beta chain was detected many times. At the time of active disease, bone marrow was collected from every patient. This record comes from a study of read filtering for tumor transcriptome and immune sequencing. Overall study context: Patients were about 17 male and some 13 female, mean age 65.9 years, range about 45 to 85. R-ISS stage counts were under 10 for I, 16 for II, 6 or 7 for III.

The library was built from about 370 ng RNA with molecular barcoded adaptors for alpha/delta and beta/gamma chains. TCRdb itself ran the reads through MiXCR, one entry per CDR3 protein. This sample has about 40,000 distinct CDR3 sequences, with 10% to 15% found just once. CDR1 and CDR2 (germline): SQVTM, ANQGSEA. With V trimmed by 8 bases and J by 1 base, 3 bases remained unmatched. The CDR3 runs 13 residues. This sequence joins TRBV29-1 and TRBJ1-1, with 11 bases identical to TRBD1. The sequenced sample consisted of a population of CD138-negative cells sorted from bone marrow. The sequence derives from a donor at least 40 years old with multiple myeloma. Written as DNA, the CDR3 is TGCAGCCTGGGACAGGGGGAGAACACTGAAGCTTTCTTT. Its translation: CSLGQGENTEAFF.